This T cell receptor (beta chain) was recorded in a study of PD-L1 blockade in urothelial cancer (dated by TCRdb to between 2016 and 2019). In terms of the full investigation: All patients started therapy at some point between 2014 and 2016 and received atezolizumab 1,200 mg intravenously every 3 weeks. About 90% of the 29 patients were identified as males with urothelial cancer of bladder origin, and a prior smoking history was reported by 18 of 29 patients. An ECOG performance status of 0 or 1 was recorded for the patients, and 0 to 3 prior chemotherapy regimens had been received by the patients. Blood samples were analyzed at 3 weeks after treatment start (second dose) and at 6 weeks after treatment start. Blood samples gave median yields of about 140,000 T cells and some 84,000 unique TCRs, along with a median clonality of 0.080. The study was an exploratory multi-omic analysis of somatic, immune and clinical correlates of response to PD-L1 blockade with atezolizumab in urothelial cancer. TCR sequencing covered pretreatment tumor samples and matched, serially collected peripheral blood taken before and after atezolizumab treatment. Durable clinical benefit meant progression-free survival longer than 6 months, and TCR features were also tested against progression-free and overall survival. Whole exome sequencing and RNA sequencing of pretreatment tumors were performed alongside TCR sequencing in the same patients. Durable clinical benefit was achieved by nine patients but not by the remaining 20. Just over 28 patients had pretreatment blood TCR-seq, some 24 had at least one posttreatment blood collection, and some 24 had tumor TCR-seq.

Results the study describes overall, beyond this receptor: A pretreatment peripheral blood TCR clonality below the median was linked to improved progression-free and overall survival. Because of the small sample size (n of about 30) and the many exploratory analyses performed, the results are intended to be regarded as hypothesis-generating. Greater expansion of tumor-associated TCR clones in peripheral blood 3 weeks after the start of treatment was observed in patients with durable benefit (n of about 20, p = 0.022).

Synthetic TCR analog templates were spiked into each PCR so that absolute template abundance could be estimated from read counts. TCRbeta CDR3 regions were amplified from genomic DNA with bias-controlled V and J gene primers using the immunoSEQ assay. Sequencing of rearranged TCRbeta segments was done at approximately 20X coverage. Concerning the study's data processing: Clustering was used to correct sequencing errors, and CDR3s were annotated against IMGT so that V, D and J genes could be assigned. Out-of-frame and stop-codon sequences were excluded, and only productive TCRbeta rearrangements were used in downstream analyses. Clonality was computed as one minus Shannon entropy normalized by the log of the number of unique productive sequences. Fisher's exact test with Benjamini-Hochberg correction, using a cutoff of adjusted p below 0.01, was how clones that differed between time points or between blood and tumor were identified. TCRdb retrieved this table from immuneACCESS and kept in-frame rearrangements only. Not all clones are present; in checked studies, unresolved V genes account for under half, and no reason is known for the remainder. V and J calls and clone size are given by that table; D and trimming were obtained from the DNA. The sample records 70,000 to 90,000 clones, 70% to 90% of which are singletons. In total, the top ten clones hold about 15% of the sample.

Via the germline V gene, CDR1 is MNHEY and CDR2 SVGAGI. The germline ends are 17 bases apart after V is trimmed by 10 bases and J by 5 bases. The CDR3 starts with the cysteine, ends with the phenylalanine, and has 13 residues. Here the CDR3 DNA is all that survives: 39 bases in frame from base 1. The time point tag for this specimen amounts to: pretreatment peripheral blood. The cohort comprised nearly 30 patients with locally advanced or metastatic urothelial carcinoma treated at Memorial Sloan Kettering on a trial protocol. Peripheral blood mononuclear cells were collected pretreatment and during treatment, with between 1 and 8 total time points per patient. The Qiagen DNeasy Blood extraction kit was used to purify genomic DNA from total PBMCs and tumor samples. Collected pretreatment and during treatment, PBMCs were isolated and stored as previously described. As to this clone: Its cognate antigen has yet to be identified. The sample holds no much larger clone one base away, and base qualities are not on file.

The material was PBMCs, obtained around atezolizumab (anti-PD-L1) treatment. Recombination linked TRBV6-5 to TRBJ2-5, with TRBD1 as a weak D call on 6 bases. The sequence derives from a man in his 60s with urothelial cancer. The CDR3 has the sequence CATLKQGGETQYF. The nucleotides read TGTGCCACTCTAAAACAGGGCGGGGAGACCCAGTACTTC.